The present TCR beta chain was sequenced within a study of blood T cells in healthy people across ages. This CDR3 contains 15 residues. Germline values: CDR1 KGHSH, CDR2 LQKENI. V lost 2 bases and J lost 4; bases outside the gene matches: 3. The authors ran a second PCR of about 6 to 11 cycles using a sample-barcoded 5' primer and a J-beta primer mix. MiXCR, applied by TCRdb to the 5' RACE reads, yields one record per CDR3 protein. The table includes more than 1.4 million distinct CDR3 sequences, 40% to 50% detected once. The chain joins TRBV18 to TRBJ2-7; 12 positions match TRBD1. The TCR sequence derives from a woman younger than 30 in good health. Sequencing used blood. The CDR3 DNA reads as TGTGCCAGCTCACCAGGGGGACAGGGGGCGTACGAGCAGTACTTC. Translation gives CASSPGGQGAYEQYF.